The clone carrying this T cell receptor (beta chain) has ten or more counts. This sample stems from a study of spatial heterogeneity in lung cancer. TCRdb redid the calling of the 5' RACE reads with MiXCR, one entry per CDR3 protein. The sample holds 15,000 to 20,000 distinct CDR3 sequences, roughly 23% seen once. The time point: sample taken at primary tumor resection. No cell sorting; template was whole RNA from tumor, lung tissue or PBMC. This specimen consisted of PBMCs, obtained at surgery. The TCR originated in a female donor with early-stage non-small cell lung cancer.

Here the CDR3 DNA reads TGTGCCAGTAGTAGTGGACTTTTCTCCTACAATGAGCAGTTCTTC. Translated, it gives CASSSGLFSYNEQFF. The chain is built from TRBV19 and TRBJ2-1; D possibly corresponds to TRBD2 (5 bases). V was clipped by 4 bases and J by 0 bases, with 10 bases between them. Germline loops: CDR1 LNHDA, CDR2 SQIVND (reference sequence). The CDR3 extends over 15 amino acids. The variable domain in full, completed from reference TRBV19 and TRBJ2-1, reads DGGITQSPKYLFRKEGQNVTLSCEQNLNHDAMYWYRQDPGQGLRLIYYSQIVNDFQKGDIAEGYSVSREKKESFPLTVTSAQKNPTAFYLCASSSGLFSYNEQFFGPGTRLTVL.